Presented here are 13 T cell receptor beta chains from one specimen sequenced in a study of graft-versus-host responses after intestinal transplantation. Their recognized antigens are unknown. Some clones are missing from TCRdb's copy, which holds only in-frame ones; the method was immunoSEQ multiplex PCR. The table records more than 75,000 clones, around 90% of them present only once. Sequences were derived from unstimulated CD4+ T cells sorted from spleen or lymph node cells, sampled before transplant. These TCRs come from a human donor who was the organ donor for an intestinal transplant.

This chain connects TRBV5-6 to TRBJ1-5; a possible D gene is TRBD1 (6 bases). CDR3 length: 15 residues. Trimming removed 0 bases at V and 6 bases at J, with 13 bases between. The V gene's germline CDR1 is SGHDT and CDR2 YYEEEE. The CDR3 loop reads CASSLAGGWIQPQHF. The CDR3 region has the DNA TGTGCCAGCAGCTTGGCGGGGGGCTGGATTCAGCCCCAGCATTTT. Drawing the rest from reference TRBV5-6 and TRBJ1-5, the complete variable domain is DAGVTQSPTHLIKTRGQQVTLRCSPKSGHDTVSWYQQALGQGPQFIFQYYEEEERQRGNFPDRFSGHQFPNYSSELNVNALLLGDSALYLCASSLAGGWIQPQHFGDGTRLSIL.

V and J are TRBV5-1 and TRBJ2-3, with 12 bases fitting TRBD2. J was trimmed by 3 bases and V by 1 base; bases with no gene match: 18. The CDR3 spans 21 residues. The germline V gene encodes CDR1 SGHRS and CDR2 YFSETQ. The CDR3 loop reads CASSLIDSSGGARVETDTQYF. In DNA, the CDR3 is TGCGCCAGCAGCTTGATTGATTCTAGCGGGGGGGCGAGAGTGGAGACAGATACGCAGTATTTT. The full variable domain, in which reference TRBV5-1 and TRBJ2-3 provide the parts outside the CDR3, is KAGVTQTPRYLIKTRGQQVTLSCSPISGHRSVSWYQQTPGQGLQFLFEYFSETQRNKGNFPGRFSGRQFSNSRSEMNVSTLELGDSALYLCASSLIDSSGGARVETDTQYFGPGTRLTVL.

The genes are TRBV7-9 and TRBJ1-5; D ambiguous. CDR1 is SEHNR, CDR2 FQNEAQ, per germline (reference sequence). V lost 5 bases to trimming and J lost 0 bases, with 8 bases between them. This CDR3 has 14 amino acids. CDR3 protein: CASSLASSNQPQHF. CDR3 nucleotide sequence: TGTGCCAGCAGCCTTGCGTCTAGCAATCAGCCCCAGCATTTT.

V gene TRBV30 combines with J gene TRBJ2-1; 8 nucleotides agree with TRBD2. The CDR3 loop spans 13 amino acids. The germline V gene encodes CDR1 GTSNPN and CDR2 SVGIG (reference sequence). V gave up 1 base and J gave up 6 bases; unmatched junction bases: 2. The CDR3 DNA reads TGTGCCTGGAGTGGACTAGCGCGCAATGAGCAGTTCTTC. This sequence encodes CAWSGLARNEQFF. The full variable domain, rest sourced from reference TRBV30 and TRBJ2-1, is SQTIHQWPATLVQPVGSPLSLECTVEGTSNPNLYWYRQAAGRGLQLLFYSVGIGQISSEVPQNLSASRPQDRQFILSSKKLLLSDSGFYLCAWSGLARNEQFFGPGTRLTVL.

The chain couples TRBV7-3 to TRBJ2-2; TRBD2 matches 9 bases. CDR1 SGHTA and CDR2 FQGTGA come from the germline V gene. V was clipped by 1 base and J by 4 bases; unmatched bases: 4. This CDR3 is built from 16 residues. The CDR3 is CASSLKAGGSTGELFF. The CDR3 bases are TGTGCCAGCAGCTTAAAAGCGGGGGGCAGCACCGGGGAGCTGTTTTTT.

The CDR3 loop is CASRQGARDTEAFF. The CDR3 nucleotides read TGTGCCAGCAGACAGGGGGCGCGCGACACTGAAGCTTTCTTT. This chain links TRBV6-5 with TRBJ1-1; TRBD1 aligns across 9 bases. The CDR3 length is 14 residues. Germline V CDR1 and CDR2: MNHEY, SVGAGI. V lost 6 bases, J lost 3 bases, and 5 bases stayed unmatched.

V and J are TRBV10-1 and TRBJ2-3; 9 nucleotides align to TRBD1. This CDR3 region has 15 residues. J gave up 2 bases and V 4 bases, and 4 bases lay outside the gene matches. The germline V gene encodes CDR1 WNHNN and CDR2 SYGVQD (reference sequence). CDR3 in amino acids: CASSGGQGFTDTQYF. The CDR3 nucleotides are TGCGCCAGCAGTGGGGGACAGGGCTTCACAGATACGCAGTATTTT.

This clone was observed a single time. The chain is built from TRBV7-9 and TRBJ1-2; D unresolved. This CDR3 spans 12 amino acids. V was clipped by 1 base and J by 5 bases, with 5 bases between them. Germline-derived CDR1 and CDR2 are SEHNR and FQNEAQ (reference sequence). CDR3 sequence (DNA): TGTGCCAGCAGCTTAGGGGAGTATGGCTACACCTTC. Residues: CASSLGEYGYTF. The variable domain in full, with the rest retrieved from reference TRBV7-9 and TRBJ1-2, is DTGVSQNPRHKITKRGQNVTFRCDPISEHNRLYWYRQTLGQGPEFLTYFQNEAQLEKSRLLSDRFSAERPKGSFSTLEIQRTEQGDSAMYLCASSLGEYGYTFGSGTRLTVV.

CDR3 bases: TGCGCCAGCAGCTTGGGACATTCCAATCAGCCCCAGCATTTT. Protein: CASSLGHSNQPQHF. The rearrangement links TRBV5-1 to TRBJ1-5; D remains unclear. The CDR3 has 14 residues. Trimming stripped 0 bases from V and 3 bases from J, with 7 bases between. The germline V gene has CDR1 SGHRS and CDR2 YFSETQ.

The chain recombines TRBV9 with TRBJ1-4; 10 bases line up with TRBD1. Germline V gene sequence: CDR1 SGDLS, CDR2 YYNGEE. Unmatched junction bases numbered 9, after V lost 2 bases and J lost 8 bases. The CDR3 is made up of 16 amino acids. CDR3 coding DNA: TGTGCCAGCAGCGTTACCGGGACAGGGGTGGGGGAAAAACTGTTTTTT. Translated: CASSVTGTGVGEKLFF.

The chain is built from TRBV5-1 and TRBJ1-2; 7 nucleotides align to TRBD1. The V gene's germline CDR1 is SGHRS and CDR2 YFSETQ. The CDR3 has 15 amino acids. V lost 2 bases and J lost 8; bases outside the gene matches: 12. In nucleotides, the CDR3 is TGCGCCAGCAGCTTAGGGGACAGCGCCCCGGAGGGCTACACCTTC. It codes for CASSLGDSAPEGYTF.

Here the CDR3 reads CASSYSAGGYEQYF. The CDR3 DNA follows: TGTGCCAGCAGTTACTCGGCGGGAGGCTACGAGCAGTACTTC. This rearrangement joins TRBV6-5 to TRBJ2-7; 8 bases fit TRBD2. The CDR3 totals 14 residues. The germline V gene has CDR1 MNHEY and CDR2 SVGAGI. V lost 0 bases and J lost 3; bases outside the gene matches: 1.

This chain links TRBV7-2 with TRBJ1-5; tentative D call: TRBD1 (5 bases). The CDR3 contains 13 residues. The V and J ends lost 9 bases and 1 base respectively, with 10 bases between them. Germline-derived CDR1 and CDR2 are SGHTA and FQGNSA. The CDR3 DNA is TGTGCCAGTGTGACAGACAGCAATCAGCCCCAGCATTTT. Translated: CASVTDSNQPQHF.